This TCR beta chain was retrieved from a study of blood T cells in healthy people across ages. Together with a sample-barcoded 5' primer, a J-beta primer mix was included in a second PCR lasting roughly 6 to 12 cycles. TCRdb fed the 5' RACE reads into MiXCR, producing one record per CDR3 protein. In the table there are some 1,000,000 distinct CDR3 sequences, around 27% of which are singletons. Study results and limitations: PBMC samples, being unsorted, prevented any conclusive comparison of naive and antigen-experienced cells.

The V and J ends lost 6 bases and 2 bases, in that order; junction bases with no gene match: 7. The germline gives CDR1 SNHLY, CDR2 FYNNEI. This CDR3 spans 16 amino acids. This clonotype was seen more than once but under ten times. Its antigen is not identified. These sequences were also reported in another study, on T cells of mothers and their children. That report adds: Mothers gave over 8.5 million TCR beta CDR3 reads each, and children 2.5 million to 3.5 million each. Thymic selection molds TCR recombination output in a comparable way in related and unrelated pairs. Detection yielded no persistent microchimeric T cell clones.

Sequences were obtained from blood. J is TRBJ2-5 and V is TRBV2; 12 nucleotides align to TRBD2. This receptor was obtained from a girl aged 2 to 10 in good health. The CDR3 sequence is CASRPGLAGPQETQYF. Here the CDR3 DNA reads TGTGCCAGCAGACCCGGACTAGCGGGGCCACAAGAGACCCAGTACTTC.